These 12 T cell receptor beta chains share one sample of origin, sequenced in a study of shared clonotypes between healthy human individuals. Sequencing used immunoSEQ multiplex PCR; TCRdb keeps in-frame clones, though not all of them. Here the sample spans 1.6 million or so clones, approximately 98.5% being singletons. Sample: naive CD4+ T cells sorted from blood. Subset specified: CD45RA+ positively selected. The receptors originated from a man aged 25 to 45 in good health.

The chain uses TRBV6-5 and TRBJ2-7; D is perhaps TRBD1 (6 bases). V shed 2 bases and J shed 7 bases, with 12 bases lying between them. Germline CDR1 reads MNHEY; CDR2 reads SVGAGI. This CDR3 is built from 13 residues. This CDR3 reads CASSYTGQREQYF. For the CDR3, the DNA is TGTGCCAGCAGTTACACCGGACAGAGGGAGCAGTACTTC.

This chain joins TRBV10-3 and TRBJ1-2; 8 nucleotides match TRBD1. Trimming removed 6 bases from V and 7 bases from J; junction bases left unmatched: 7. CDR1 is ENHRY, CDR2 SYGVKD, per germline. The CDR3 runs 13 residues. The DNA for the CDR3 is TGTGCCATCAGCTCGGGACAGGTCCGTGGCTACACCTTC. This encodes CAISSGQVRGYTF.

The chain carries TRBV5-4 and TRBJ2-2, with 10 nucleotides matching TRBD2. Trimming took 3 bases from V and 6 from J; bases not matched to a gene: 5. Germline lookup yields CDR1 SGHNT and CDR2 YYREEE (reference sequence). The CDR3 length is 15 residues. DNA of the CDR3: TGTGCCAGCAGCTCCCCTAGCGGGAGATCCGGGGAGCTGTTTTTT. This codes for CASSSPSGRSGELFF.

The genes are TRBV15 and TRBJ2-7; tentative D call: TRBD2 (5 bases). This CDR3 is 15 amino acids long. From germline, CDR1 is LNHNV and CDR2 YYDKDF (reference sequence). The V and J ends lost 0 bases and 6 bases respectively, with 15 bases between them. The CDR3 region has the DNA TGTGCCACCAGCAGAGATCACGGCGGAGGTGGCGAGCAGTACTTC. Protein product: CATSRDHGGGGEQYF. Full variable domain (missing parts from reference TRBV15 and TRBJ2-7): DAMVIQNPRYQVTQFGKPVTLSCSQTLNHNVMYWYQQKSSQAPKLLFHYYDKDFNNEADTPDNFQSRRPNTSFCFLDIRSPGLGDTAMYLCATSRDHGGGGEQYFGPGTRLTVT.

V and J are TRBV9 and TRBJ2-1; possible D gene TRBD2, 6 bases. V lost 0 bases and J 5 bases, leaving 24 bases between the germline ends. The CDR3 has 19 amino acids. CDR1 is SGDLS, CDR2 YYNGEE, per germline. CDR3 coding DNA: TGTGCCAGCAGCGTAGGAGAATTTGGGTGGGGGGAGCCTGACAATGAGCAGTTCTTC. This sequence encodes CASSVGEFGWGEPDNEQFF. The complete variable domain, with remaining parts taken from reference TRBV9 and TRBJ2-1, reads DSGVTQTPKHLITATGQRVTLRCSPRSGDLSVYWYQQSLDQGLQFLIQYYNGEERAKGNILERFSAQQFPDLHSELNLSSLELGDSALYFCASSVGEFGWGEPDNEQFFGPGTRLTVL.

The CDR3 loop reads CASSLTFPEGGNEQFF. DNA for the CDR3: TGTGCCAGCAGTTTAACTTTCCCAGAGGGAGGCAATGAGCAGTTCTTC. J is TRBJ2-1 and V is TRBV28; the D gene is possibly TRBD2 (6 bases). Germline lookup yields CDR1 MDHEN and CDR2 SYDVKM. The CDR3 consists of 16 residues. V lost 2 bases, J lost 6 bases, and 17 bases lay in between.

The chain has TRBV27 and TRBJ2-2; TRBD2 agrees at 14 bases. This CDR3 spans 19 amino acids. Germline CDR1 reads MNHEY; CDR2 reads SMNVEV (reference sequence). Losses at the gene ends were 6 bases for V and 6 bases for J; bases not matched to a gene: 15. CDR3: CASSKRGGLAGVLPGELFF. The DNA of the CDR3 is TGTGCCAGCAGCAAAAGGGGGGGACTAGCGGGAGTTTTACCCGGGGAGCTGTTTTTT.

The chain uses TRBV11-2 and TRBJ1-3, with a tentative D call TRBD1 (5 bases). Trimming cost V 9 bases and J 4 bases, with 25 bases left between them. The CDR3 totals 17 residues. Germline V gene data show CDR1 as SGHAT and CDR2 as FQNNGV. The chain's CDR3 is CASTKGRTPALGNTIYF. The CDR3 region has the DNA TGTGCCAGTACTAAGGGACGGACGCCCGCTCTGGGAAACACCATATATTTT.

This clone occurred once. This chain joins TRBV18 and TRBJ2-3; D gene ambiguous. The germline gives CDR1 KGHSH, CDR2 LQKENI. This CDR3 is built from 15 residues. Trimming removed 2 bases from V and 2 bases from J, with 11 bases in between. The chain's CDR3 is CASSPGPLPTDTQYF. For the CDR3, the DNA is TGTGCCAGCTCACCAGGACCGCTACCCACAGATACGCAGTATTTT.

This clone was seen a handful of times. The rearrangement joins TRBV4-1 to TRBJ1-5; D gene unclear. V shed 0 bases and J shed 5 bases, with 17 bases lying between them. Germline loops: CDR1 MGHRA, CDR2 YSYEKL. The CDR3 totals 17 residues. The CDR3 is CASSQDTGRPFDQPQHF. Here the CDR3 DNA reads TGCGCCAGCAGCCAAGACACCGGACGGCCTTTCGATCAGCCCCAGCATTTT.

V usage is TRBV11-3 and J usage is TRBJ2-1, with D maybe TRBD1 (6 bases). The germline gives CDR1 SGHNT, CDR2 YENEEA. V was cut by 1 base and J by 4 bases, with 17 bases left in between. CDR3 length equals 17 residues. CDR3 sequence (DNA): TGTGCCAGCAGCTTAGTCCCAGGACAGATTTTATACAATGAGCAGTTCTTC. Protein: CASSLVPGQILYNEQFF. The variable domain in full, completed from reference TRBV11-3 and TRBJ2-1, reads EAGVVQSPRYKIIEKKQPVAFWCNPISGHNTLYWYLQNLGQGPELLIRYENEEAVDDSQLPKDRFSAERLKGVDSTLKIQPAELGDSAVYLCASSLVPGQILYNEQFFGPGTRLTVL.

The V call is TRBV29-1, the J call TRBJ2-1; D might be TRBD1 or TRBD2, each matching 5 bases. The CDR3 contains 13 residues. Per the germline V gene, CDR1 is SQVTM and CDR2 is ANQGSEA. The ends were cut back, 7 bases at V and 7 bases at J, with 17 bases in the middle. The CDR3 coding sequence is TGCAGCGCCTGGTCCAGCTGGGGGAATGAGCAGTTCTTC. Amino acid sequence: CSAWSSWGNEQFF.